This T cell receptor (beta chain) was retrieved from a study of shared T cell receptors in the human thymus. This clone came up once. Sequencing used immunoSEQ multiplex PCR; TCRdb keeps in-frame clones, though not all of them. The table has about 660,000 clones, 70% to 90% seen once. V gave up 1 base and J gave up 4 bases; unmatched junction bases: 15. CDR1 is LGHNA and CDR2 is YNFKEQ in the germline V gene. This CDR3 comprises 20 residues. This sample also belongs to another study, concerning human thymus T cells. That work contributes: Corrective surgery for congenital heart defects was being performed on the healthy Finnish infants who were the donors. Thymic samples were excised during corrective heart operations. Within thymic and blood repertoires, V and J gene usage appeared to be biased. Unrelated individuals reportedly shared highly overlapping thymic TCR repertoires.

The rearrangement links TRBV4-2 to TRBJ2-3, with 12 bases fitting TRBD2. This TCR derives from a boy under two years old with a congenital heart defect. The source material was thymocytes. CDR3 DNA sequence: TGTGCCAGCAGCCAAGCGACTAGCGGGGGCCTCCTCACGGGCCCAGATACGCAGTATTTT. Translation: CASSQATSGGLLTGPDTQYF.